This T cell receptor (beta chain) was documented in a study of blood T cell repertoires in COVID-19. Study-wide background: In each case, the material was cDNA or gDNA derived from T cells, B-cell-depleted T cells, or PBMCs.

The assay was immunoSEQ multiplex PCR, and TCRdb's table has in-frame clones only and misses some. The sample holds some 340,000 clones, 85% seen once. This TCR derives from a woman between 18 and 29 years old with acute or convalescent COVID-19. Sequencing was done on a sample of peripheral blood.

CDR3: CASSPQQGSGETQYF. The DNA of the CDR3 is TGTGCCAGCTCACCACAACAGGGTTCTGGCGAGACCCAGTACTTC. The genes are TRBV18 and TRBJ2-5; possible D gene TRBD1, 6 bases. Germline V gene data show CDR1 as KGHSH and CDR2 as LQKENI. Trimming left V 1 base short and J 5 bases short, with 14 bases between. The CDR3 has 15 residues.